Presented here are 18 T cell receptor beta chains from one specimen sequenced in a study of shared clonotypes between healthy human individuals. The assay was immunoSEQ multiplex PCR, and TCRdb's table has in-frame clones only and misses some. Of approximately 530,000 clones in the sample, approximately 95% were seen once. Sequenced sample: naive CD4+ T cells sorted from blood. Subset described: CD45RA+ positively selected. All receptors derive from a woman in her 30s in good health.

The chain carries TRBV2 and TRBJ1-4, with D tentatively TRBD1 (5 bases). The length of the CDR3 is 15 residues. In germline, CDR1 is SNHLY, CDR2 FYNNEI. V lost 0 bases to trimming and J lost 3 bases, with 8 bases between them. The CDR3 reads CASSEAGVPNEKLFF. The CDR3, as DNA: TGTGCCAGCAGTGAAGCGGGGGTGCCTAATGAAAAACTGTTTTTT.

The chain couples TRBV5-1 to TRBJ2-4, with D tentatively TRBD1 (6 bases). Trimming took off 3 bases at V and 7 bases at J, with 14 bases between the two ends. This CDR3 comprises 14 residues. CDR1 and CDR2 from the germline V gene are SGHRS and YFSETQ. In DNA form, the CDR3 reads TGCGCCAGCAGCTCCCCCGGGACATACAACATTCAGTACTTC. Its protein product is CASSSPGTYNIQYF.

This chain links TRBV2 with TRBJ1-5; D is ambiguous. Per the germline V gene, CDR1 is SNHLY and CDR2 is FYNNEI. The CDR3 runs 13 residues. V was pared by 3 bases and J by 3 bases, with 6 bases between. The CDR3 DNA sequence: TGTGCCAGCAGTGAGCAGCACAATCAGCCCCAGCATTTT. Amino acids: CASSEQHNQPQHF.

The chain carries TRBV6-5 and TRBJ1-5, with TRBD1 as a possible D gene (6 bases). The CDR3 is 14 amino acids. Germline V gene sequence: CDR1 MNHEY, CDR2 SVGAGI. Trimming shortened V by 9 bases and J by 2 bases, and 14 bases separated the two germline ends. CDR3 protein: CASAQDSRNQPQHF. In nucleotides, the CDR3 is TGTGCCAGTGCCCAGGACAGCCGCAATCAGCCCCAGCATTTT.

The chain employs TRBV4-1 and TRBJ2-2; D perhaps matches TRBD2 (5 bases). Looked up from germline, CDR1 is MGHRA and CDR2 is YSYEKL. The CDR3 consists of 16 residues. V lost 0 bases and J 4 bases, leaving 12 bases between the germline ends. The CDR3 nucleotides are TGCGCCAGCAGCCAAGATCAGAGACTACTCACCGGGGAGCTGTTTTTT. Translated: CASSQDQRLLTGELFF.

The V call is TRBV28, the J call TRBJ2-1, with TRBD1 matching over 9 bases. After removal of 4 bases from V and 3 bases from J, the junction contained 7 bases not matched to a gene. Germline V gene sequence: CDR1 MDHEN, CDR2 SYDVKM. The CDR3 has 16 residues. CDR3 in DNA: TGTGCCAGCAGTTCCTCCGGGACAGGGAGCTACAATGAGCAGTTCTTC. It yields the protein CASSSSGTGSYNEQFF. Together with reference TRBV28 and TRBJ2-1, the CDR3 gives the full variable domain: DVKVTQSSRYLVKRTGEKVFLECVQDMDHENMFWYRQDPGLGLRLIYFSYDVKMKEKGDIPEGYSVSREKKERFSLILESASTNQTSMYLCASSSSGTGSYNEQFFGPGTRLTVL.

This sequence joins TRBV29-1 and TRBJ1-4, with D possibly matching TRBD1 (5 bases). Trimming stripped 7 bases from V and 5 bases from J, with 17 bases between. The CDR3 covers 14 residues. Per germline, CDR1 SQVTM and CDR2 ANQGSEA. The CDR3 spells CSATRGGPNEKLFF. The CDR3 coding sequence is TGCAGCGCCACTAGGGGCGGGCCGAATGAAAAACTGTTTTTT.

The rearrangement links TRBV7-9 to TRBJ2-7; D is unresolved. Germline assignment: CDR1 SEHNR and CDR2 FQNEAQ (reference sequence). This CDR3 region has 13 residues. V lost 6 bases to trimming and J lost 5 bases, with 14 bases between them. The CDR3 DNA follows: TGTGCCAGCAGGGATCTCGACCTCCACGAGCAGTACTTC. The encoded protein is CASRDLDLHEQYF.

This sequence joins TRBV18 and TRBJ2-6; D not resolved. The germline V gene has CDR1 KGHSH and CDR2 LQKENI. The V and J ends lost 4 bases and 0 bases respectively, with 7 bases between them. The CDR3 length is 15 residues. CDR3 nucleotide sequence: TGTGCCAGCTCACTGAAGGTCTCTGGGGCCAACGTCCTGACTTTC. Residues: CASSLKVSGANVLTF.

The chain uses TRBV18 and TRBJ2-5, with 7 bases that match TRBD1. TRBJ2-7 matches the DNA end more closely, so the J call is doubtful. Germline V gene lookup returns CDR1 KGHSH and CDR2 LQKENI. The CDR3 has 15 amino acids. DNA for the CDR3: TGTGCCAGCTCAGCGAATAGGGACAGCAGCGCCGAGCAGTACTTC. Its translation is CASSANRDSSAEQYF.

This chain connects TRBV28 to TRBJ2-7; D is unresolved. Trimming stripped 5 bases from V and 9 bases from J, with 14 bases between. This CDR3 is 12 amino acids long. The germline gives CDR1 MDHEN, CDR2 SYDVKM. The CDR3 nucleotides read TGTGCCAGCAGTCCTTTATTGGAAGCGCAGTACTTC. This encodes CASSPLLEAQYF.

The genes are TRBV5-4 and TRBJ2-7, with TRBD2 identical over 13 bases. Trimming took 4 bases from V and 4 from J; bases not matched to a gene: 11. CDR3 size: 17 residues. The germline gives CDR1 SGHNT, CDR2 YYREEE (reference sequence). CDR3 sequence: CASSPGLAGVLSYEQYF. CDR3 sequence (DNA): TGTGCCAGCAGCCCTGGACTAGCGGGAGTCCTGTCGTACGAGCAGTACTTC.

The J gene is TRBJ2-6, the V gene TRBV5-1; a possible D gene is TRBD1 (6 bases). The V end lost 0 bases, the J end lost 1 base, and 11 bases lay between the germline ends. The CDR3 sequence is 17 residues long. In germline, CDR1 is SGHRS, CDR2 YFSETQ. The CDR3 DNA sequence: TGCGCCAGCAGCTTGGTAGGGACAACTTCTGGGGCCAACGTCCTGACTTTC. It codes for CASSLVGTTSGANVLTF.

This clone was detected only once. The rearrangement uses TRBV15 and TRBJ2-2; D is unresolved. The CDR3 is 16 residues long. The germline CDR1 and CDR2 sequences are LNHNV and YYDKDF (reference sequence). Deletions cut 0 bases from V and 0 bases from J, with 8 bases between. For the CDR3, the DNA is TGTGCCACCAGCAGAGATCTGGGGTCGAACACCGGGGAGCTGTTTTTT. Residues: CATSRDLGSNTGELFF. The full variable domain, with the rest looked up from reference TRBV15 and TRBJ2-2, is DAMVIQNPRYQVTQFGKPVTLSCSQTLNHNVMYWYQQKSSQAPKLLFHYYDKDFNNEADTPDNFQSRRPNTSFCFLDIRSPGLGDTAMYLCATSRDLGSNTGELFFGEGSRLTVL.

The count of this clone is one. The chain uses TRBV5-4 and TRBJ1-4; D is undetermined. The length of the CDR3 is 12 residues. CDR1 is SGHNT and CDR2 is YYREEE in the germline V gene (reference sequence). V shed 2 bases and J shed 4 bases, with 3 bases lying between them. CDR3 DNA: TGTGCCAGCAGCTTCAATAATGAAAAACTGTTTTTT. Translating gives CASSFNNEKLFF.

V gene TRBV5-1 combines with J gene TRBJ2-1, with a tentative D call TRBD2 (5 bases). This CDR3 comprises 13 residues. V shed 7 bases and J shed 2 bases, with 10 bases lying between them. Germline loops: CDR1 SGHRS, CDR2 YFSETQ. As DNA, the CDR3 is TGCGCCAGCCGAGGGAAGCCCTACAATGAGCAGTTCTTC. Its translation: CASRGKPYNEQFF.

V usage is TRBV27 and J usage is TRBJ2-5; 8 nucleotides agree with TRBD1. Germline CDR1 is MNHEY and CDR2 is SMNVEV (reference sequence). This CDR3 spans 14 amino acids. V lost 2 bases to trimming and J lost 11 bases; unmatched junction nucleotides: 10. In nucleotides, the CDR3 is TGTGCCAGCAGTTTAAGGGCAGGGGGCGGAGAGCAGTACTTC. It encodes CASSLRAGGGEQYF.

The gene calls are TRBV19 and TRBJ2-5; tentative D call: TRBD1 (6 bases). Germline CDR1 LNHDA, CDR2 SQIVND (reference sequence). This CDR3 comprises 13 residues. Trimming stripped 5 bases from V and 5 bases from J, with 12 bases between. The CDR3 here is CASSQGSWETQYF. The DNA for the CDR3 is TGTGCCAGTAGTCAGGGGAGTTGGGAGACCCAGTACTTC.